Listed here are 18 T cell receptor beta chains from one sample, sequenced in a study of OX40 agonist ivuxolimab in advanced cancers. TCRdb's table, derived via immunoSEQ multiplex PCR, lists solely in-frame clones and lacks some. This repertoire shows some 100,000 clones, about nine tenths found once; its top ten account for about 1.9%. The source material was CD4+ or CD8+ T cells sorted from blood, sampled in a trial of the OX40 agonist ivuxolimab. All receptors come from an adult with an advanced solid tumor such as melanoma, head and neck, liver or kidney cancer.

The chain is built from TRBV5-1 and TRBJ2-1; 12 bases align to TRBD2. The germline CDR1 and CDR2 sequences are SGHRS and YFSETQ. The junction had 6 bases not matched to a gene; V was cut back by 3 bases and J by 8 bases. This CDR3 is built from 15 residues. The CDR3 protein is CASSSLAGGPDEQFF. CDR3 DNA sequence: TGCGCCAGCAGCTCCCTAGCGGGAGGGCCCGATGAGCAGTTCTTC.

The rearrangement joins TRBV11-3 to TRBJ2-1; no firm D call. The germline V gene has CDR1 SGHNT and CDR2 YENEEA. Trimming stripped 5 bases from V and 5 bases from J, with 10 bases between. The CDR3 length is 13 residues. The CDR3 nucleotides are TGTGCCAGCAGCCCTGGATTCCACAATGAGCAGTTCTTC. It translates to CASSPGFHNEQFF.

CDR3 nucleotide sequence: TGTGCCAGCAGGGGACCGGGACAGGGGTCCTACGAGCAGTACTTC. Amino acids: CASRGPGQGSYEQYF. V usage is TRBV28 and J usage is TRBJ2-7, with TRBD1 identical over 10 bases. Germline CDR1 MDHEN, CDR2 SYDVKM. V shed 6 bases and J 1 base; nucleotides not matched to a gene: 6. The CDR3 length is 15 residues.

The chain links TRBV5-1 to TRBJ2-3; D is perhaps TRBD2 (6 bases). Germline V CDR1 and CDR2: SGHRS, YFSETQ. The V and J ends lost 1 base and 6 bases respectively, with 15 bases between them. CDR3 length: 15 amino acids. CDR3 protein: CASSLSVADSDTQYF. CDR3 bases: TGCGCCAGCAGCTTGTCGGTAGCGGATAGCGATACGCAGTATTTT.

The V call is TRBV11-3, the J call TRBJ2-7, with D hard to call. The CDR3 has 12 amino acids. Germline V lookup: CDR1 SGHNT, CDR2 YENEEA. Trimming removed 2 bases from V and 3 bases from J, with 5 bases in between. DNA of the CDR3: TGTGCCAGCAGCTTAACCGACTACGAGCAGTACTTC. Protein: CASSLTDYEQYF.

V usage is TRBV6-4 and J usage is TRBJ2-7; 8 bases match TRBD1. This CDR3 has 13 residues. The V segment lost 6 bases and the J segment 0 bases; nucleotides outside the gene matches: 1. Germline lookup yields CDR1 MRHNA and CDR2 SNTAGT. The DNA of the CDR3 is TGTGCCAGCAGGACAGGGGTCTCCTACGAGCAGTACTTC. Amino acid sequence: CASRTGVSYEQYF.

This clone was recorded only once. The CDR3 is CASSLWVTGESEQFF. The CDR3 DNA follows: TGTGCCAGCAGTTTATGGGTAACAGGGGAAAGTGAGCAGTTCTTC. The V call is TRBV28, the J call TRBJ2-1, with TRBD1 matching over 7 bases. The trim removed 0 bases at V and 9 bases at J, leaving 8 bases unmatched. This CDR3 is built from 15 residues. CDR1 MDHEN and CDR2 SYDVKM come from the germline V gene.

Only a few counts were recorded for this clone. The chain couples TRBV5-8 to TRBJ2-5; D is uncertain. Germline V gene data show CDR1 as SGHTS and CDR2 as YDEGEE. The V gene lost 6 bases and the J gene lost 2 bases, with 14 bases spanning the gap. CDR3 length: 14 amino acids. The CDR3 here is CASTTRLGQETQYF. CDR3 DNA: TGTGCCAGCACCACCCGGTTGGGACAAGAGACCCAGTACTTC.

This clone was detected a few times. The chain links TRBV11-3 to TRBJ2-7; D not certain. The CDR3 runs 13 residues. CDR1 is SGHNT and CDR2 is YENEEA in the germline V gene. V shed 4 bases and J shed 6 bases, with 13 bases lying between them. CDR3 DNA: TGTGCCAGCAGCTCGGACGCAGTGGGCGAGCAGTACTTC. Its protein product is CASSSDAVGEQYF.

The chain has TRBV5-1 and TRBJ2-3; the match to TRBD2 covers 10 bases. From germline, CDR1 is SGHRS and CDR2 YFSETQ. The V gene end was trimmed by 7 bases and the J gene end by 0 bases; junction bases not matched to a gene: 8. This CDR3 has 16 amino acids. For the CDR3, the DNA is TGCGCCAGCCGGGTTAGCGGGAGGCCGAGCACAGATACGCAGTATTTT. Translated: CASRVSGRPSTDTQYF.

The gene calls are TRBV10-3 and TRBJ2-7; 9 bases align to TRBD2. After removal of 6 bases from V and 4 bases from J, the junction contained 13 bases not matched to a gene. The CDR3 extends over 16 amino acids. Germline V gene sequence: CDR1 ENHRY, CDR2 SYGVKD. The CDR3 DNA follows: TGTGCCATCAGGCTTCCGGGACCGGCGGGAGGGTACGAGCAGTACTTC. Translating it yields CAIRLPGPAGGYEQYF.

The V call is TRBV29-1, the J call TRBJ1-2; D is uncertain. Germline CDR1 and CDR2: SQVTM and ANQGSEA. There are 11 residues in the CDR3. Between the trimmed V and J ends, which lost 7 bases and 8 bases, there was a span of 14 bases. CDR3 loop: CSASTGEGYTF. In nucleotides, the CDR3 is TGCAGCGCCAGCACGGGCGAAGGCTACACCTTC.

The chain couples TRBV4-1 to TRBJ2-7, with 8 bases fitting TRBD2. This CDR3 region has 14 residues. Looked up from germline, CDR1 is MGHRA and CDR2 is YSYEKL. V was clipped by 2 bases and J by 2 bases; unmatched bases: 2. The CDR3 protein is CASSQSGLAYEQYF. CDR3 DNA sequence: TGCGCCAGCAGCCAATCGGGACTAGCCTACGAGCAGTACTTC.

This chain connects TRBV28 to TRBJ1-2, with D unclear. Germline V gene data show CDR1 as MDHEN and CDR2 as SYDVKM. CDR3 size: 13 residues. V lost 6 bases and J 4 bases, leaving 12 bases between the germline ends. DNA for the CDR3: TGTGCCAGCAGCTTGAAGCAGGCCTATGGCTACACCTTC. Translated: CASSLKQAYGYTF.

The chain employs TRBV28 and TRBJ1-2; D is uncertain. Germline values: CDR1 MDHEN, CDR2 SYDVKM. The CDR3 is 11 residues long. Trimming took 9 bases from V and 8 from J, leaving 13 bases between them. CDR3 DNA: TGTGCCAGTAGGGTTGGCAGGGGCTACACCTTC. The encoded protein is CASRVGRGYTF.

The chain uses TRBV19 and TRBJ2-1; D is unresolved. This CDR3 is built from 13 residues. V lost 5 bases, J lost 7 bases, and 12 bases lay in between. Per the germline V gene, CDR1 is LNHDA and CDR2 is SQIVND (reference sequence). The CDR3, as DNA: TGTGCCAGTAGTCCCACTGACGGGAATGAGCAGTTCTTC. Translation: CASSPTDGNEQFF.

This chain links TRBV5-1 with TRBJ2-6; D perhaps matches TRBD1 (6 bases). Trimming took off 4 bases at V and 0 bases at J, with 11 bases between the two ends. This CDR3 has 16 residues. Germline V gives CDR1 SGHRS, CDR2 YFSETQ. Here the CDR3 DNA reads TGCGCCAGCAGCCTAGGACAGATCTCTGGGGCCAACGTCCTGACTTTC. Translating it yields CASSLGQISGANVLTF.

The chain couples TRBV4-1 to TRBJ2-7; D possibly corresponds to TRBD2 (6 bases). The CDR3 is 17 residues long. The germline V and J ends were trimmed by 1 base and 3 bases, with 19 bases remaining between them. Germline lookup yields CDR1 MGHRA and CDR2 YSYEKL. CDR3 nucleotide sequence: TGCGCCAGCAGCCAAGCTGGAGCGGGTCCCTTTTTCTACGAGCAGTACTTC. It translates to CASSQAGAGPFFYEQYF.